A selection of T cell receptor beta chains follows, all from one sample in a study of regulatory T cells in long-lasting Graves disease. One entry per CDR3 protein, called by TCRdb with MiXCR from the multiplex PCR reads. The data contain 350,000 to 450,000 distinct CDR3 sequences, around 23% of them seen just once; the ten biggest clones take up 25% to 30%. The sample here was peripheral blood mononuclear cells (PBMCs), taken when the disease was refractory, from a patient treated with antithyroid drugs. These receptors all stem from a woman aged 40 to 50 with Graves disease. Each CDR3 is given with its conserved first and last residue. D genes are given only for firm matches. Clone size is stated in some rows and not others, as once, few, many or a class when expanded.

>TRBD1|NA|TRBJ2-5|TRBV28
TGTGCCAGCAGCTCCGGGACAGGGGAGACCCAGTACTTC
CASSSGTGETQYF
>TRBD1|few|TRBJ1-4|TRBV5-1
TGCGCCAGCAGCTTGGGCAGGGGGAATGAAAAACTGTTTTTT
CASSLGRGNEKLFF
>TRBD2|NA|TRBJ2-2|TRBV7-8
TGTGCCAGCAGCGCTCTGGGGGGGTTCCTGAACACCGGGGAGCTGTTTTTT
CASSALGGFLNTGELFF
>NA|few|TRBJ2-7|TRBV3-1
TGTGCCAGCAGCCAAGACGTAGGGGACGAGCAGTACTTC
CASSQDVGDEQYF
>NA|NA|TRBJ2-1|TRBV29-1
TGCAGCGTTGAAGGCGGGGTTCTGATATACAATGAGCAGTTCTTC
CSVEGGVLIYNEQFF
>NA|many|TRBJ2-7|TRBV6-2/TRBV6-3
TGTGCCAGCAGTTACCAAAGACTAGTCCCGCCGTACTACGAGCAGTACTTC
CASSYQRLVPPYYEQYF
>NA|many|TRBJ1-5|TRBV19
TGTGCCAGTAGAAAAATAGGCAGCAATAGCAATCAGCCCCAGCATTTT
CASRKIGSNSNQPQHF
>NA|many|TRBJ2-2|TRBV28
TGTGCCACCAGCGGGGCAGGGGGCGTACCCGGGGAGCTGTTTTTT
CATSGAGGVPGELFF
>NA|NA|TRBJ1-3|TRBV10-3
TGTGCCATCAGAAAGTCGCAAATCTCCTCTGGAAACACCATATATTTT
CAIRKSQISSGNTIYF
>TRBD1|once|TRBJ2-2|TRBV4-1
TGCGCCAGCAGCCAAGATCCCAGGGGGAAGTACACCGGGGAGCTGTTTTTT
CASSQDPRGKYTGELFF